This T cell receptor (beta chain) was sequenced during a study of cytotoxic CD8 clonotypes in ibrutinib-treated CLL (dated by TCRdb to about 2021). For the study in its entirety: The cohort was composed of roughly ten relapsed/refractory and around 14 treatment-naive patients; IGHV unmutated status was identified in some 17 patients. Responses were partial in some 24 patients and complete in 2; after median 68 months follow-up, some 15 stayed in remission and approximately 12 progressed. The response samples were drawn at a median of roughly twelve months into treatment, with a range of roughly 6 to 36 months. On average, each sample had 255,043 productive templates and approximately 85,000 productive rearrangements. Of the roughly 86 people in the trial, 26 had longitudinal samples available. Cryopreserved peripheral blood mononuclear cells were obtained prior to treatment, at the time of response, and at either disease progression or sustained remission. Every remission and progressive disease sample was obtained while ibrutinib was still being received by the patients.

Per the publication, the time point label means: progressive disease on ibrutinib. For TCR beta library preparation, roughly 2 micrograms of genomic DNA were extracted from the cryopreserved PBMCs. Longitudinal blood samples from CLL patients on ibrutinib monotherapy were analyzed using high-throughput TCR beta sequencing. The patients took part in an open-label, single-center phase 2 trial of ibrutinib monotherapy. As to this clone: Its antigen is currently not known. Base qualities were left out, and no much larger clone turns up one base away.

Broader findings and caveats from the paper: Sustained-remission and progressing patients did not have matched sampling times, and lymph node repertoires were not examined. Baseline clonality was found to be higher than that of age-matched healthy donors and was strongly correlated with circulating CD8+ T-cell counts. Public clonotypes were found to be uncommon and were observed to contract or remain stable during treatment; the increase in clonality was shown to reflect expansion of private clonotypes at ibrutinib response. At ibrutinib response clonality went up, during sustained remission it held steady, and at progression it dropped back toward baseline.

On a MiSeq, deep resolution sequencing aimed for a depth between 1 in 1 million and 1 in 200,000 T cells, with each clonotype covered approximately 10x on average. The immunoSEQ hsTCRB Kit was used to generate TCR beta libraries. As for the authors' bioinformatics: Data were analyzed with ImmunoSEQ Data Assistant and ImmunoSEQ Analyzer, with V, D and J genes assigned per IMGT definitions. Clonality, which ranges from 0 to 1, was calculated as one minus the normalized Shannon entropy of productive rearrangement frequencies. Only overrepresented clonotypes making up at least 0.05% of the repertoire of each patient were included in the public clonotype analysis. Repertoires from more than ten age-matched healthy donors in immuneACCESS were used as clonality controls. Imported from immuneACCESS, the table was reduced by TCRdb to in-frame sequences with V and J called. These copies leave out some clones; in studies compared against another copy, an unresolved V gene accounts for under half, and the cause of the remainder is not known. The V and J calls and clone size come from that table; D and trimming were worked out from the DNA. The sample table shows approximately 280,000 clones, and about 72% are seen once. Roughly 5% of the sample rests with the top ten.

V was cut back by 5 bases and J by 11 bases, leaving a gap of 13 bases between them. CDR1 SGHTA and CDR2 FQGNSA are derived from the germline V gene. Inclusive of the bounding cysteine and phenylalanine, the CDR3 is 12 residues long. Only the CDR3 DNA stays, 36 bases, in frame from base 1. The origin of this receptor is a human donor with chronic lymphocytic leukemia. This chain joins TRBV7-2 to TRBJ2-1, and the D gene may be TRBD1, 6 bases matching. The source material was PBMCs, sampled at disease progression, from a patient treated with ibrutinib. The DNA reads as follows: TGTGCCAGCAGCCCCGGACAGCGGCAGCAGTTCTTC. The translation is CASSPGQRQQFF.